These T cell receptor beta chains were read from a single sample in a study of tissue T cells after allogeneic stem cell transplantation. Assay used: immunoSEQ multiplex PCR; TCRdb lists only in-frame clones, some missing. Here the sample spans some 1,400 clones, over 75% being singletons. Sequencing was performed on esophageal tissue, taken at autopsy. Every receptor here comes from a male patient aged 35 to 69 with steroid-refractory graft-versus-host disease after an allogeneic stem cell transplant. Some T cells may be provided by the graft donor. The CDR3 runs from the conserved cysteine through the conserved F or W. The D gene is left open where the match is weak. Some rows mark clone size as missing; the rest say once, few, many or name a class of expanded clone.

once | TRBJ1-2 | - | TRBV21-1 | CASSKWDRDCPNYGYTF | TGTGCCAGCAGCAAATGGGACCGGGACTGTCCTAACTATGGCTACACCTTC
- | TRBJ2-5 | - | TRBV7-9 | CASSFRGVESQYF | TGTGCCAGCAGCTTCAGGGGGGTAGAGTCCCAGTACTTC
- | TRBJ2-7 | - | TRBV6-5 | CASSYSGEGTYEQYF | TGTGCCAGCAGTTATTCGGGGGAAGGGACCTACGAGCAGTACTTC
once | TRBJ2-7 | - | TRBV5-4 | CASSLGWGGGEQYF | TGTGCCAGCAGCTTGGGATGGGGGGGCGGCGAGCAGTACTTC
- | TRBJ1-1 | - | TRBV9 | CASSVSQSREGTEAFF | TGTGCCAGCAGCGTCTCACAAAGCCGTGAGGGAACTGAAGCTTTCTTT
- | TRBJ2-5 | - | TRBV15 | CATSSGSLGYQETQYF | TGTGCCACCAGCAGTGGCTCCCTAGGGTATCAAGAGACCCAGTACTTC
once | TRBJ1-6 | TRBD1 | TRBV5-1 | CASSSQSQGGGNSPLHF | TGCGCCAGCAGCTCCCAATCTCAGGGGGGCGGGAATTCACCCCTCCACTTT
- | TRBJ2-3 | - | TRBV5-1 | CASSLALGNTDTQYF | TGCGCCAGCAGCTTGGCGTTGGGGAACACAGATACGCAGTATTTT
- | TRBJ2-1 | - | TRBV11-2 | CASSMDTRGEQFF | TGTGCCAGCAGCATGGACACCCGGGGGGAGCAGTTCTTC
- | TRBJ2-1 | - | TRBV10-3 | CAIRADLSSYNEQFF | TGTGCCATCAGGGCGGATCTTAGCTCCTACAATGAGCAGTTCTTC
- | TRBJ2-7 | - | TRBV6-6 | CASSYLKAYEQYF | TGTGCCAGCAGCTACCTGAAGGCCTACGAGCAGTACTTC
- | TRBJ2-1 | TRBD2 | TRBV9 | CASSAQGLAGEGQFF | TGTGCCAGCAGCGCCCAGGGACTAGCGGGGGAAGGCCAGTTCTTC
- | TRBJ1-6 | TRBD1 | TRBV6-5 | CASNLQGFSNSPLHF | TGTGCCAGCAACTTACAGGGGTTTAGCAATTCACCCCTCCACTTT
once | TRBJ1-2 | - | TRBV11-3 | CASSLDRGVSYGYTF | TGTGCCAGCAGCTTAGATAGGGGAGTTTCCTATGGCTACACCTTC
- | TRBJ2-7 | TRBD2 | TRBV6-4 | CASSLKAGGPYEQYF | TGTGCCAGCAGCCTCAAGGCGGGGGGCCCCTACGAGCAGTACTTC
- | TRBJ1-2 | - | TRBV4-2 | CASSQHRQPNYGYTF | TGTGCCAGCAGCCAGCACCGACAGCCTAACTATGGCTACACCTTC
few | TRBJ1-2 | - | TRBV18 | CASSPPGAGGYTF | TGTGCCAGCTCACCACCAGGGGCGGGTGGCTACACCTTC
- | TRBJ1-6 | - | TRBV4-3 | CASSQGQLGGISPLHF | TGCGCCAGCAGCCAAGGACAGCTTGGGGGTATTTCACCCCTCCACTTT
- | TRBJ1-5 | - | TRBV2 | CASSWETNQPQHF | TGTGCCAGCAGTTGGGAGACCAATCAGCCCCAGCATTTT
once | TRBJ2-3 | TRBD1 | TRBV18 | CASSPPQGKSTDTQYF | TGTGCCAGCTCACCACCACAGGGGAAATCCACAGATACGCAGTATTTT
- | TRBJ2-1 | - | TRBV11-2 | CASSLGGSGGVLIF | TGTGCCAGCAGCTTAGGCGGCTCTGGCGGGGTCTTAATCTTC
- | TRBJ2-7 | TRBD1 | TRBV30 | CAWIRTGISYEQYF | TGTGCCTGGATCCGGACAGGGATCTCCTACGAGCAGTACTTC
few | TRBJ1-2 | - | TRBV19 | CASSAATRTSYGYTF | TGTGCCAGTAGTGCCGCCACGCGGACCAGCTATGGCTACACCTTC
- | TRBJ2-3 | TRBD2 | TRBV24-1 | CATAGLAGSFTDTQYF | TGTGCCACCGCAGGACTAGCGGGTTCTTTTACAGATACGCAGTATTTT
- | TRBJ2-5 | TRBD2 | TRBV9 | CASSPRSGGAYQETQYF | TGTGCCAGCAGCCCACGGAGCGGGGGCGCGTACCAAGAGACCCAGTACTTC
- | TRBJ2-1 | - | TRBV9 | CASTSGPQGGHHSYNEQFF | TGTGCCAGCACTTCCGGTCCCCAAGGGGGGCACCACTCCTACAATGAGCAGTTCTTC
- | TRBJ2-7 | - | TRBV10-2 | CASSDWGTFSYEQYF | TGCGCCAGCAGTGATTGGGGGACTTTCTCCTACGAGCAGTACTTC
- | TRBJ2-3 | TRBD1 | TRBV6-5 | CASRDRESTDTQYF | TGTGCCAGTAGGGACAGAGAGAGCACAGATACGCAGTATTTT
few | TRBJ1-5 | - | TRBV10-1 | CASSTDGVLSQHF | TGCGCCAGCAGTACTGATGGGGTGCTGTCCCAGCATTTT
- | TRBJ1-1 | - | TRBV6-5 | CASSYGGAEAFF | TGTGCCAGCAGTTACGGCGGGGCTGAAGCTTTCTTT
- | TRBJ2-7 | - | TRBV2 | CASRGMGPYEQYF | TGTGCCAGCAGGGGGATGGGCCCCTACGAGCAGTACTTC
once | TRBJ1-1 | TRBD1 | TRBV7-9 | CASSLARDMTRPGGEAFF | TGTGCCAGCAGCTTAGCGCGGGACATGACGCGCCCAGGGGGTGAAGCTTTCTTT
- | TRBJ1-1 | - | TRBV7-2 | CASSLEERVQAFF | TGTGCCAGCAGCTTAGAGGAAAGGGTTCAAGCTTTCTTT
- | TRBJ2-7 | TRBD1 | TRBV7-3 | CASSLGYRGSNEQYF | TGTGCCAGCAGCCTAGGATACAGGGGTTCCAACGAGCAGTACTTC
- | TRBJ1-2 | - | TRBV5-4 | CASTRERLDYGYTF | TGTGCCAGCACCCGAGAAAGGCTCGACTATGGCTACACCTTC
- | TRBJ1-5 | - | TRBV27 | CASSSEGNQPQHF | TGTGCCAGCAGTTCGGAGGGCAATCAGCCCCAGCATTTT